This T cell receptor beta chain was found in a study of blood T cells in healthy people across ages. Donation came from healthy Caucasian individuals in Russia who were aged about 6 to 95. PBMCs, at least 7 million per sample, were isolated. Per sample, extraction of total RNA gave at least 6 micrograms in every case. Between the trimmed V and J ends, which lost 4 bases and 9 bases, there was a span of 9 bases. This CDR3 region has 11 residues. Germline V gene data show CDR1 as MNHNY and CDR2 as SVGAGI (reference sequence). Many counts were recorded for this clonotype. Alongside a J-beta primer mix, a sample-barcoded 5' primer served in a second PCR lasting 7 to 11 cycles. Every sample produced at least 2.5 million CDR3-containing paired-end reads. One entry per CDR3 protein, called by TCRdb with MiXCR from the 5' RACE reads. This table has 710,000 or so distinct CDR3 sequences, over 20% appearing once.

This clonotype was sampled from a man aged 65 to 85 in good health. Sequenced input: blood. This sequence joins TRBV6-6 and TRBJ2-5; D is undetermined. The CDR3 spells CASSWINAQYF. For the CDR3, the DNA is TGTGCCAGCAGTTGGATAAACGCCCAGTACTTC.